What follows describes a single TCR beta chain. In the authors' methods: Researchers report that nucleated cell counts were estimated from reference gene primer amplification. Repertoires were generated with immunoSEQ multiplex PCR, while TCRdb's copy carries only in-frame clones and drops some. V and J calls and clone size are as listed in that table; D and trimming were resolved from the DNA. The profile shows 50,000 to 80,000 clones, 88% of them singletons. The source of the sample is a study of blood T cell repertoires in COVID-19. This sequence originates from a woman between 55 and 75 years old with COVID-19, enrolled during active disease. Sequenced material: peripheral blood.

The CDR3 DNA is TGTGCCAGCAACGGTGGGCAGGGTGCCAACGAGCAGTACTTC. Residues: CASNGGQGANEQYF. V is TRBV2 and J is TRBJ2-7; a possible D gene is TRBD1 (5 bases). The V and J ends lost 7 bases and 5 bases respectively, with 18 bases between them. The germline V gene has CDR1 SNHLY and CDR2 FYNNEI. The CDR3 has 14 residues.